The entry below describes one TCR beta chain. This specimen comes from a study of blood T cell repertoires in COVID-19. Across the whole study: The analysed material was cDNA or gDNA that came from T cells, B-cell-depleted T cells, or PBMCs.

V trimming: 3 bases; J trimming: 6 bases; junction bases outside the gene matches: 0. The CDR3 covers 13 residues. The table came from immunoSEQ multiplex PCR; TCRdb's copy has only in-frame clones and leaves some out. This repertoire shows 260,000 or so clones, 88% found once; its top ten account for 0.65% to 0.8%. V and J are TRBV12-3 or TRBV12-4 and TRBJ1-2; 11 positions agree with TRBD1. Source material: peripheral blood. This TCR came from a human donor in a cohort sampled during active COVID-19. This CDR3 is CASSLDRGHGYTF. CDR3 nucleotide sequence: TGTGCCAGCAGTTTGGACAGGGGGCATGGCTACACCTTC.